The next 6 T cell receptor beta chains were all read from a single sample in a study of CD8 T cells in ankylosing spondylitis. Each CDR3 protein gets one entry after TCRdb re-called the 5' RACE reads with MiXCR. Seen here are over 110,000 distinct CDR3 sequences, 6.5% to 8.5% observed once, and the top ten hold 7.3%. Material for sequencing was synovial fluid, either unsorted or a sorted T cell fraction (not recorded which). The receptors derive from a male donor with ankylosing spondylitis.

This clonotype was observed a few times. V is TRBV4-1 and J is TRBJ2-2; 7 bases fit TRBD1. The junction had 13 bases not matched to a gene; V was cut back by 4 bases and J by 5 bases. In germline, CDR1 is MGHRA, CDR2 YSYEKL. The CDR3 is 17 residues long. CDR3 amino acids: CASSPRTGGEGTGELFF. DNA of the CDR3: TGCGCCAGCAGCCCCCGGACAGGCGGTGAAGGGACCGGGGAGCTGTTTTTT.

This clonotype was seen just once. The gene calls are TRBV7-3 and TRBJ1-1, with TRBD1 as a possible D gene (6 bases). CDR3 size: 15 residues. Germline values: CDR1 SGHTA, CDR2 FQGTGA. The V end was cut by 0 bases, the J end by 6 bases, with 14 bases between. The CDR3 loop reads CASSLTFMGASEAFF. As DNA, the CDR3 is TGTGCCAGCAGCTTAACCTTCATGGGGGCTTCTGAAGCTTTCTTT.

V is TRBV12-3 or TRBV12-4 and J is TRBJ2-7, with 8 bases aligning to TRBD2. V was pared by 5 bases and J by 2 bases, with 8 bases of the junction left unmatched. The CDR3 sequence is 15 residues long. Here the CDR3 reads CASSHARGGPYEQYF. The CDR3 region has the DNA TGTGCCAGCAGTCACGCTCGGGGGGGGCCCTACGAGCAGTACTTC.

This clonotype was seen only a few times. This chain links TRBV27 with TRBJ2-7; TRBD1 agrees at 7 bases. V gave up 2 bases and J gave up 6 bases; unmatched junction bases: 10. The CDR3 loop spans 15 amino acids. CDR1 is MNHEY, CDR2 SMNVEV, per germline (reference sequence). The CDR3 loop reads CASSLSWQGEREQYF. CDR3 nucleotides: TGTGCCAGCAGTTTAAGCTGGCAGGGGGAACGCGAGCAGTACTTC.

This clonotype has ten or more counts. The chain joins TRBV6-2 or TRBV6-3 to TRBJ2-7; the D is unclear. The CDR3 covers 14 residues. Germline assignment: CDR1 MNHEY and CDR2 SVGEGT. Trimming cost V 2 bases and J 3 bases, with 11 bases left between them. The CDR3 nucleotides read TGTGCCAGCAGTTACGGGCCACCGATCTACGAGCAGTACTTC. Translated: CASSYGPPIYEQYF.

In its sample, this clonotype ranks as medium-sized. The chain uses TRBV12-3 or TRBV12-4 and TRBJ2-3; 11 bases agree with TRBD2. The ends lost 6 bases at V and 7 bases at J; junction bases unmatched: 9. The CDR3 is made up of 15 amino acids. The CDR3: CASSVTSGGMNTQYF. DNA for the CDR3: TGTGCCAGCAGCGTTACTAGCGGGGGTATGAATACGCAGTATTTT.